What follows is one TCR beta chain and its context. What it binds is unknown. These data are taken from a study of post-analysis software for immune sequencing data. About the research overall: Disease trajectories encompassed relapsing-remitting, secondary progressive and progressive-relapsing multiple sclerosis.

Prepared libraries of TCR beta cDNA carried unique molecular identifiers. Input populations of roughly 0.95 to 10 million T cells gave rise to around 500,000 cDNA molecules. From the PCR reads, TCRdb called clonotypes with MiXCR, one entry per CDR3 protein. The sample has 650,000 to 900,000 distinct CDR3 sequences, about 43% seen once; the top ten hold 4.9%. Study observations and caveats: The five TRBV segments detected at higher frequency in patients than in controls included TRBV5-6, TRBV5-1 and TRBV20-1. When compared against controls, multiple sclerosis patients showed significantly lower normalized Chao1 diversity. When the samples were clustered directly with F measure, those that had been prepared in the same batch showed strong co-clustering.

The V segment lost 10 bases and the J segment 8 bases; nucleotides outside the gene matches: 11. In germline, CDR1 is SNHLY, CDR2 FYNNEI. There are 13 residues in the CDR3. The chain couples TRBV2 to TRBJ1-2; 9 bases align to TRBD1. The receptor's source is a girl under 18 with multiple sclerosis. The sample comprised blood. The CDR3 sequence is CATSALGQGGYTF. The DNA for the CDR3 is TGTGCCACCTCGGCCTTGGGACAGGGCGGCTACACCTTC.